This TCR beta chain originates from a study of OX40 agonist ivuxolimab in advanced cancers. Sequencing was performed with immunoSEQ multiplex PCR; in TCRdb, only in-frame clones are kept and a portion is missing. The sample includes about 67,000 clones, roughly 84% of them seen just once. Worth noting for this clone: Its antigen remains unidentified.

There are 14 residues in the CDR3. V lost 0 bases and J 2 bases, leaving 10 bases between the germline ends. Germline V gene data show CDR1 as GTSNPN and CDR2 as SVGIG (reference sequence). The study, taken as a whole, reports: CD4+ T cells averaged fewer expanded clones than CD8+ T cells.

Sampling of blood occurred at baseline, cycle 4 day 1, and cycle 7 day 1. This sequence joins TRBV30 and TRBJ1-1; the D gene is possibly TRBD1 (5 bases). Sequenced here: CD4+ or CD8+ T cells sorted from blood, sampled in a trial of the OX40 agonist ivuxolimab. The receptor comes from an adult with an advanced solid tumor such as melanoma, head and neck, liver or kidney cancer. The CDR3 coding sequence is TGTGCCTGGAGTGTAACAGGAGGAAACACTGAAGCTTTCTTT. Its translation is CAWSVTGGNTEAFF.